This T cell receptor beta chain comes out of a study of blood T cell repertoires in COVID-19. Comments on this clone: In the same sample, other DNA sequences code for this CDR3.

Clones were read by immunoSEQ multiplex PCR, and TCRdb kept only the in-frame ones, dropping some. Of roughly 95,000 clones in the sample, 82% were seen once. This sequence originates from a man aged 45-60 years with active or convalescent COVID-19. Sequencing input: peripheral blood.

The CDR3 nucleotides are TGTGCCAGCAGCCGAGGGAGTACCGGGGAGCTGTTTTTT. Amino acid sequence: CASSRGSTGELFF. The gene calls are TRBV14 and TRBJ2-2; a possible D gene is TRBD2 (5 bases). Germline-derived CDR1 and CDR2 are SGHDN and FVKESK. Trimming stripped 4 bases from V and 5 bases from J, with 8 bases between. The CDR3 has 13 residues. The whole variable domain, filled in from reference TRBV14 and TRBJ2-2, reads EAGVTQFPSHSVIEKGQTVTLRCDPISGHDNLYWYRRVMGKEIKFLLHFVKESKQDESGMPNNRFLAERTGGTYSTLKVQPAELEDSGVYFCASSRGSTGELFFGEGSRLTVL.